The clone carrying this T cell receptor beta chain was observed once. This sample is drawn from a study of blood T cell repertoires in COVID-19. Study-wide background: Some COVID-19 samples were acute and others convalescent; all came from the United States, Italy and Spain. PBMCs, B-cell-depleted T cells, or T cells provided the cDNA or gDNA that made up the material.

Per the authors' pipeline: Reference gene primer amplification gave estimated nucleated cell counts. The protocol was immunoSEQ multiplex PCR, while the TCRdb copy is restricted to in-frame clones and leaves out a portion. D and trimming come from the DNA, and the V and J calls and clone size come from that table. The table records some 310,000 clones, 85% to 90% of them present only once. CDR3 length equals 16 residues. With 1 base clipped from V and 8 bases from J, the junction kept 11 bases outside the gene matches. The germline V gene has CDR1 MGHDK and CDR2 SYGVNS. Patients at the Seattle site were enrolled during active infection and followed longitudinally.

V is TRBV25-1 and J is TRBJ2-3, with 8 bases fitting TRBD1. The source is a woman aged 30 to 39 with COVID-19, enrolled during active disease. Material: peripheral blood. CDR3 protein: CASSEFGDRSVPTQYF. Here the CDR3 DNA reads TGTGCCAGCAGTGAATTTGGGGACAGGTCGGTCCCTACGCAGTATTTT.